This passage covers 31 T cell receptor beta chains from one sample sequenced in a study of CD8 T cells in ankylosing spondylitis. One entry per CDR3 protein results from TCRdb running MiXCR on the 5' RACE reads. The sample lists 250,000 to 350,000 distinct CDR3 sequences; roughly 20% were seen once. Sequenced input: blood, either unsorted or a sorted T cell fraction (not recorded which). The source is a male donor with ankylosing spondylitis or in good health (not recorded which).

This clonotype was seen ten or more times. The rearrangement links TRBV5-1 to TRBJ1-1; D gene uncertain. Germline CDR1 reads SGHRS; CDR2 reads YFSETQ. V was pared by 0 bases and J by 5 bases, with 8 bases between. This CDR3 is built from 13 residues. CDR3 residues: CASSLERGTEAFF. CDR3 in DNA: TGCGCCAGCAGCTTGGAGCGAGGGACTGAAGCTTTCTTT.

This clonotype was detected many times. The chain combines TRBV20-1 with TRBJ2-7, with a tentative D call TRBD1 (6 bases). Germline loops: CDR1 DFQATT, CDR2 SNEGSKA (reference sequence). With 0 bases removed from V and 4 bases from J, the gap between germline ends came to 13 bases. The CDR3 is 14 residues long. The chain's CDR3 is CSARDAGTPYEQYV. CDR3 coding DNA: TGCAGTGCTAGAGATGCCGGGACACCATACGAGCAGTACGTC.

The rearrangement uses TRBV20-1 and TRBJ1-5, with D maybe TRBD1 (6 bases). Trimming shortened V by 5 bases and J by 5 bases, and 16 bases separated the two germline ends. In germline, CDR1 is DFQATT, CDR2 SNEGSKA (reference sequence). This CDR3 is built from 14 residues. The CDR3 region has the DNA TGCAGTGCTCAGAGAGGGGGAAGGGATCAGCCCCAGCATTTT. Translation gives CSAQRGGRDQPQHF.

The gene calls are TRBV20-1 and TRBJ2-1; 7 bases are a match to TRBD2. V lost 5 bases, J lost 7 bases, and 8 bases stayed unmatched. The CDR3 is 13 residues long. The germline gives CDR1 DFQATT, CDR2 SNEGSKA (reference sequence). In DNA, the CDR3 is TGCAGTGCTCACCTAGGACTAGTTAATGAGCAGTTCTTC. Translated: CSAHLGLVNEQFF.

There are a few counts of this clonotype. The V and J genes are TRBV29-1 and TRBJ2-5; 13 nucleotides line up with TRBD2. The CDR3 is 15 residues long. V trimming: 6 bases; J trimming: 5 bases; junction bases outside the gene matches: 9. CDR1 is SQVTM, CDR2 ANQGSEA, per germline. CDR3 sequence reads: CSVTYGLAGVETQYF. The DNA for the CDR3 is TGCAGCGTCACCTACGGACTAGCGGGAGTCGAGACCCAGTACTTC. The full variable domain, with the rest looked up from reference TRBV29-1 and TRBJ2-5, is SAVISQKPSRDICQRGTSLTIQCQVDSQVTMMFWYRQQPGQSLTLIATANQGSEATYESGFVIDKFPISRPNLTFSTLTVSNMSPEDSSIYLCSVTYGLAGVETQYFGPGTRLLVL.

The chain is built from TRBV12-3 or TRBV12-4 and TRBJ1-5, with a weak D call TRBD1 (6 bases). The CDR3 loop spans 15 amino acids. V gave up 5 bases and J gave up 7 bases, with 18 bases separating them. The CDR3 sequence is CASSRAGRGGQPQHF. The CDR3 DNA reads TGTGCCAGCAGTCGAGCGGGCAGGGGAGGCCAGCCCCAGCATTTT.

The sample holds many counts of this clonotype. This chain joins TRBV20-1 and TRBJ2-1; 12 nucleotides match TRBD2. Trimming took 5 bases from V and 0 from J; bases not matched to a gene: 5. CDR3 length: 16 residues. Germline CDR1 and CDR2: DFQATT and SNEGSKA (reference sequence). The CDR3 spells CSAPLAGGRSYNEQFF. In DNA form, the CDR3 reads TGCAGTGCTCCACTAGCGGGAGGACGCTCCTACAATGAGCAGTTCTTC.

This clonotype was detected many times. The V gene is TRBV7-3, the J gene TRBJ2-3, with 7 nucleotides matching TRBD1. CDR1 and CDR2 (germline): SGHTA, FQGTGA. The CDR3 has 15 residues. V shed 2 bases, J shed 4 bases, and the junction held 6 bases outside the gene matches. As DNA, the CDR3 is TGTGCCAGCAGCTTACGGGGACAGCGGCCAGATACGCAGTATTTT. Protein product: CASSLRGQRPDTQYF. The variable domain in full, completed from reference TRBV7-3 and TRBJ2-3, reads GAGVSQTPSNKVTEKGKYVELRCDPISGHTALYWYRQSLGQGPEFLIYFQGTGAADDSGLPNDRFFAVRPEGSVSTLKIQRTERGDSAVYLCASSLRGQRPDTQYFGPGTRLTVL.

In its sample, this clonotype was seen a few times. V usage is TRBV24-1 and J usage is TRBJ2-1; maybe TRBD2 (6 bases). The ends were cut back, 3 bases at V and 8 bases at J, with 16 bases in the middle. The CDR3 spans 15 residues. The V gene's germline CDR1 is KGHDR and CDR2 SFDVKD. The CDR3 nucleotides read TGTGCCACCAGTGATCCGAAAGCGGGCGCCGATGAGCAGTTCTTC. Protein: CATSDPKAGADEQFF.

Many counts were recorded for this clonotype. The chain has TRBV21-1 and TRBJ2-7; the table assigns TRBD2, which was not confirmed against the DNA. TRBV21-1 is marked as a pseudogene. This CDR3 has 15 amino acids. CDR3 DNA sequence: TGTGCCAGCAGCAAAGAAAGTCCGAACCTCTACGAGCAGTACGTC. Its protein product is CASSKESPNLYEQYV.

The rearrangement links TRBV5-6 to TRBJ2-2, with 8 positions matching TRBD1. Germline loops: CDR1 SGHDT, CDR2 YYEEEE. V lost 0 bases and J lost 1; bases outside the gene matches: 2. CDR3 length: 16 amino acids. As DNA, the CDR3 is TGTGCCAGCAGCTTGGTAGACAGGGGGAACACCGGGGAGCTGTTTTTT. This gives the protein CASSLVDRGNTGELFF.

The rearrangement joins TRBV12-3 or TRBV12-4 to TRBJ2-5; D is uncertain. This CDR3 region has 14 residues. Trimming took 0 bases from V and 5 from J, leaving 10 bases between them. This CDR3 is CASSLAGDGETQYF. Written as DNA, the CDR3 is TGTGCCAGCAGTTTAGCTGGGGATGGGGAGACCCAGTACTTC.

In its sample, this clonotype is medium-sized. The rearrangement joins TRBV15 to TRBJ1-2; no reliable D call. CDR3 length: 16 residues. V gave up 0 bases and J gave up 4 bases, with 15 bases separating them. The germline V gene encodes CDR1 LNHNV and CDR2 YYDKDF (reference sequence). In DNA form, the CDR3 reads TGTGCCACCAGCAGAGAATGGGAGCAGGCGCTCTATGGCTACACCTTC. Translating gives CATSREWEQALYGYTF.

This clonotype was observed a handful of times. The gene calls are TRBV5-1 and TRBJ2-2; D is possibly TRBD2 (5 bases). This CDR3 contains 13 residues. V was shortened by 6 bases and J by 2 bases, with 8 bases between the two germline ends. Germline V gene lookup returns CDR1 SGHRS and CDR2 YFSETQ. The CDR3 spells CASKEANTGELFF. For the CDR3, the DNA is TGCGCCAGCAAGGAGGCCAACACCGGGGAGCTGTTTTTT.

V gene TRBV5-1 combines with J gene TRBJ2-5; either TRBD1 or TRBD2 may fit D (6 bases each). The V gene lost 4 bases and the J gene lost 5 bases, with 21 bases spanning the gap. CDR3 size: 16 residues. CDR1 SGHRS and CDR2 YFSETQ come from the germline V gene. In nucleotides, the CDR3 is TGCGCCAGCAGCCCGGGCGGGACAACCCATCGGGAGACCCAGTACTTC. It specifies CASSPGGTTHRETQYF.

This clonotype has a count of ten or more. The CDR3 DNA is TGTGCCAGCAGTTTCACAGAGGACTATGGCTACACCTTC. Protein product: CASSFTEDYGYTF. The rearrangement uses TRBV2 and TRBJ1-2; D is unresolved. Germline V lookup: CDR1 SNHLY, CDR2 FYNNEI. CDR3 length: 13 residues. V shed 5 bases and J shed 3 bases, with 10 bases lying between them.

This clonotype was seen many times. This chain links TRBV29-1 with TRBJ2-5; D is uncertain. CDR1 and CDR2 from the germline V gene are SQVTM and ANQGSEA. V was pared by 4 bases and J by 3 bases, with 9 bases between. The CDR3 consists of 12 residues. CDR3 residues: CSVVSQEETQYF. In DNA, the CDR3 is TGCAGCGTTGTAAGCCAAGAAGAGACCCAGTACTTC.

This clonotype was counted once. The chain has TRBV7-2 and TRBJ2-3, with no clear D. The V gene lost 1 base and the J gene lost 2 bases, with 7 bases spanning the gap. This CDR3 contains 14 residues. Per germline, CDR1 SGHTA and CDR2 FQGNSA. The CDR3 coding sequence is TGTGCCAGCAGCTTAGAACCCGTCACAGATACGCAGTATTTT. This sequence encodes CASSLEPVTDTQYF.

This clonotype was observed once. This chain joins TRBV7-8 and TRBJ2-5; D gene ambiguous. This CDR3 has 14 amino acids. Germline-derived CDR1 and CDR2 are SGHVS and FQNEAQ. V gave up 1 base and J gave up 1 base, with 7 bases separating them. Here the CDR3 DNA reads TGTGCCAGCAGCTTAGTTCGTTTCCAAGAGACCCAGTACTTC. This sequence encodes CASSLVRFQETQYF.

J is TRBJ1-5 and V is TRBV28, with D perhaps TRBD1 (6 bases). In germline, CDR1 is MDHEN, CDR2 SYDVKM. This CDR3 has 16 residues. V was pared by 4 bases and J by 1 base, with 14 bases between. In nucleotides, the CDR3 is TGTGCCAGCAGTTGGGGGGCAGGGGTAAGCAATCAGCCCCAGCATTTT. This gives the protein CASSWGAGVSNQPQHF.

This clonotype was picked up many times. CDR3 region: CASSYGAGLEQYV. The DNA for the CDR3 is TGTGCCAGCAGTTACGGGGCAGGGCTCGAGCAGTACGTC. V and J are TRBV6-5 and TRBJ2-7; tentatively, D is TRBD1 (5 bases). The CDR3 length is 13 residues. Germline CDR1 MNHEY, CDR2 SVGAGI. The V end was cut by 2 bases, the J end by 6 bases, with 11 bases between.

The V and J genes are TRBV29-1 and TRBJ2-2; D uncertain. Germline CDR1 is SQVTM and CDR2 is ANQGSEA. The CDR3 covers 13 residues. Deletions cut 4 bases from V and 3 bases from J, with 9 bases between. The CDR3 bases are TGCAGCGTTGTTGGTAGATACACCGGGGAGCTGTTTTTT. Residues: CSVVGRYTGELFF.

The chain couples TRBV7-2 to TRBJ2-4; 7 positions match TRBD2. This CDR3 is 14 amino acids long. V lost 2 bases, J lost 3 bases, and 1 base stayed unmatched. The germline V gene has CDR1 SGHTA and CDR2 FQGNSA. The DNA of the CDR3 is TGTGCCAGCAGCTTAAGGGACTACAAAAACATTCAGTACTTC. Its protein product is CASSLRDYKNIQYF.

This clonotype occurred a few times. This chain uses TRBV10-3 with TRBJ2-2; 8 bases map to TRBD2. CDR3 length equals 16 residues. V lost 6 bases to trimming and J lost 1 base; unmatched junction nucleotides: 7. CDR1 ENHRY and CDR2 SYGVKD come from the germline V gene. This CDR3 reads CAIRKGLAGNTGELFF. In DNA form, the CDR3 reads TGTGCCATCAGGAAAGGGCTAGCGGGGAACACCGGGGAGCTGTTTTTT.

This clonotype was picked up a small number of times. The V call is TRBV7-9, the J call TRBJ2-7, with no clear D. The V gene's germline CDR1 is SEHNR and CDR2 FQNEAQ (reference sequence). Trimming left V 0 bases short and J 3 bases short, with 9 bases between. CDR3 length equals 14 residues. The CDR3: CASSLAEESYEQYV. CDR3 bases: TGTGCCAGCAGCTTAGCGGAAGAGAGCTACGAGCAGTACGTC.

V gene TRBV7-3 combines with J gene TRBJ2-3; D remains ambiguous. Germline assignment: CDR1 SGHTA and CDR2 FQGTGA. The length of the CDR3 is 14 residues. V was trimmed by 2 bases and J by 5 bases, leaving 11 bases between them. CDR3 residues: CASSLSSDGDTQYF. CDR3 DNA: TGTGCCAGCAGCTTATCCAGTGACGGAGATACGCAGTATTTT.

The chain couples TRBV15 to TRBJ2-6; D remains unclear. Germline lookup yields CDR1 LNHNV and CDR2 YYDKDF (reference sequence). The V end lost 0 bases, the J end lost 0 bases, and 6 bases lay between the germline ends. The CDR3 has 16 residues. In nucleotides, the CDR3 is TGTGCCACCAGCAGAGATCGACGCTCTGGGGCCAACGTCCTGACTTTC. Protein product: CATSRDRRSGANVLTF.

This clonotype occurred a few times. The chain carries TRBV12-3 or TRBV12-4 and TRBJ2-2, with a possible D match to TRBD1 (6 bases). CDR3 length: 16 residues. V was shortened by 5 bases and J by 3 bases, with 16 bases between the two germline ends. The DNA of the CDR3 is TGTGCCAGCAGTCCTACAGGGCATCGGGACACCGGGGAGCTGTTTTTT. Protein product: CASSPTGHRDTGELFF.

This clonotype was detected only a few times. J is TRBJ1-1 and V is TRBV20-1, with 8 bases fitting TRBD1. From germline, CDR1 is DFQATT and CDR2 SNEGSKA (reference sequence). The CDR3 length is 18 residues. Unmatched junction bases numbered 21, after V lost 4 bases and J lost 5 bases. The CDR3 here is CSAIIIGRRGQGGTEAFF. CDR3 DNA: TGCAGTGCTATTATAATTGGTCGCCGCGGACAGGGAGGTACTGAAGCTTTCTTT.

This clonotype was recorded a few times. The chain combines TRBV25-1 with TRBJ1-1; no firm D call. Germline CDR1 MGHDK, CDR2 SYGVNS. This CDR3 region has 11 residues. Trimming took 8 bases from V and 7 from J, leaving 11 bases between them. CDR3 amino acids: CASVGRIEAFF. The CDR3 bases are TGTGCCAGCGTTGGGCGGATTGAAGCTTTCTTT.

This clonotype was seen more than once but under ten times. J is TRBJ1-6 and V is TRBV5-4; D is unclear. This CDR3 region has 16 residues. The germline V gene has CDR1 SGHNT and CDR2 YYREEE (reference sequence). V lost 0 bases and J 0 bases, leaving 7 bases between the germline ends. CDR3 DNA sequence: TGTGCCAGCAGCTTGGCGGGCGGCTCCTATAATTCACCCCTCCACTTT. This translates into CASSLAGGSYNSPLHF.